A single sample gave rise to the 22 T cell receptor beta chains below, sequenced in a study of T cell responses to AZD1222 COVID-19 vaccine. The repertoire was sequenced with immunoSEQ multiplex PCR; TCRdb's copy has only in-frame clones and lacks some. The table includes roughly 82,000 clones, more than 75% detected once. The sequenced sample was peripheral blood, obtained on day 0 of AZD1222 vaccination. Every receptor here comes from an adult in good health.

The V call is TRBV5-1, the J call TRBJ1-5; D remains ambiguous. The germline V gene has CDR1 SGHRS and CDR2 YFSETQ. The CDR3 spans 13 residues. V was pared by 4 bases and J by 3 bases, with 8 bases between. The CDR3 loop reads CASSNGANQPQHF. The CDR3, as DNA: TGCGCCAGCAGCAACGGAGCCAATCAGCCCCAGCATTTT.

This clone has a handful of counts. The chain links TRBV7-3 to TRBJ1-6, with TRBD1 as a possible D gene (5 bases). Germline CDR1 is SGHTA and CDR2 is FQGTGA. The CDR3 runs 14 residues. The ends were cut back, 5 bases at V and 7 bases at J, with 12 bases in the middle. The CDR3 loop is CASSPGGVNSPLHF. The DNA of the CDR3 is TGTGCCAGCAGCCCCGGAGGGGTCAATTCACCCCTCCACTTT.

This sequence joins TRBV5-1 and TRBJ1-4; 8 bases match TRBD1. CDR3 length: 16 residues. The V gene's germline CDR1 is SGHRS and CDR2 YFSETQ. V lost 2 bases, J lost 8 bases, and 11 bases stayed unmatched. The CDR3 sequence: CASSLRAGGGGEKLFF. Here the CDR3 DNA reads TGCGCCAGCAGCTTAAGGGCAGGGGGCGGAGGGGAAAAACTGTTTTTT.

V is TRBV29-1 and J is TRBJ1-3, with no clear D. CDR3 length equals 13 residues. V lost 4 bases and J 4 bases, leaving 11 bases between the germline ends. Germline loops: CDR1 SQVTM, CDR2 ANQGSEA. CDR3 nucleotide sequence: TGCAGCGTTGTAGTCTCGGCGGGAAACACCATATATTTT. Its protein is CSVVVSAGNTIYF.

The J gene is TRBJ1-2, the V gene TRBV10-3; D call uncertain. Between the trimmed V and J ends, which lost 6 bases and 4 bases, there was a span of 15 bases. CDR3 length: 14 amino acids. Germline V gene sequence: CDR1 ENHRY, CDR2 SYGVKD. The CDR3 region is CAISDQTTGYGYTF. CDR3 nucleotides: TGTGCCATCAGCGACCAGACAACCGGCTATGGCTACACCTTC.

This chain joins TRBV2 and TRBJ1-2; tentative D call: TRBD1 (5 bases). Germline-derived CDR1 and CDR2 are SNHLY and FYNNEI. V lost 6 bases, J lost 4 bases, and 18 bases lay in between. The CDR3 is 15 amino acids. CDR3 protein: CASRGGTGVIYGYTF. The CDR3 nucleotides are TGTGCCAGCAGGGGCGGAACAGGTGTCATCTATGGCTACACCTTC.

This clone has a handful of counts. The J gene is TRBJ2-5, the V gene TRBV5-4, with 8 positions matching TRBD1. The CDR3 runs to 14 residues. After removal of 3 bases from V and 3 bases from J, the junction contained 4 bases not matched to a gene. CDR1 is SGHNT, CDR2 YYREEE, per germline (reference sequence). CDR3 amino acids: CASSSPTGEETQYF. CDR3 coding DNA: TGTGCCAGCAGCTCACCGACAGGGGAAGAGACCCAGTACTTC.

J is TRBJ2-1 and V is TRBV6-1; 10 nucleotides align to TRBD2. Trimming took 3 bases from V and 2 from J; bases not matched to a gene: 4. Germline-derived CDR1 and CDR2 are MNHNS and SASEGT. This CDR3 contains 16 residues. The CDR3 region has the DNA TGTGCCAGCAGTGAGAGACTAGCGGGTGCCTACAATGAGCAGTTCTTC. Protein: CASSERLAGAYNEQFF.

The rearrangement joins TRBV4-3 to TRBJ2-3; no definite D call. Trimming pared 0 bases from V and 6 bases from J, leaving 16 bases between. The CDR3 runs 16 residues. CDR1 is LGHNA and CDR2 is YSLEER in the germline V gene. The CDR3 region is CASSQEVGLSGDTQYF. CDR3 nucleotide sequence: TGCGCCAGCAGCCAAGAGGTCGGGCTATCCGGGGATACGCAGTATTTT.

The chain recombines TRBV9 with TRBJ1-2; no clear D gene. V shed 4 bases and J shed 5 bases, with 6 bases lying between them. CDR1 is SGDLS, CDR2 YYNGEE, per germline. The CDR3 is made up of 11 amino acids. CDR3 region: CASSPGYGYTF. The DNA for the CDR3 is TGTGCCAGCAGCCCGGGGTATGGCTACACCTTC.

The V gene is TRBV6-5, the J gene TRBJ2-7; D perhaps matches TRBD2 (7 bases). The CDR3 length is 15 residues. The V end was cut by 6 bases, the J end by 3 bases, with 18 bases between. Germline loops: CDR1 MNHEY, CDR2 SVGAGI. This chain's CDR3 is CASSRMPGGGYEQYF. Written as DNA, the CDR3 is TGTGCCAGCAGCCGGATGCCGGGGGGCGGCTACGAGCAGTACTTC.

The V gene is TRBV7-9, the J gene TRBJ1-1; no firm D call. Deletions cut 3 bases from V and 4 bases from J, with 6 bases between. The CDR3 contains 12 residues. Germline values: CDR1 SEHNR, CDR2 FQNEAQ (reference sequence). The chain's CDR3 is CASSFALTEAFF. Written as DNA, the CDR3 is TGTGCCAGCAGCTTCGCCCTCACTGAAGCTTTCTTT.

This clone was observed a handful of times. V is TRBV12-5 and J is TRBJ2-2; D not certain. The V end lost 0 bases, the J end lost 6 bases, and 5 bases lay between the germline ends. This CDR3 region has 13 residues. From germline, CDR1 is LGHNT and CDR2 FRNRAP. CDR3 DNA: TGTGCTAGTGGTTTGGTAGTTCCCGGGGAGCTGTTTTTT. Its protein product is CASGLVVPGELFF.

The V gene is TRBV28, the J gene TRBJ1-3; no reliable D call. The CDR3 extends over 15 amino acids. V lost 3 bases and J 0 bases, leaving 9 bases between the germline ends. Germline lookup yields CDR1 MDHEN and CDR2 SYDVKM. The CDR3 DNA reads as TGTGCCAGCAGTTTTCAGGAAAGCTCTGGAAACACCATATATTTT. This encodes CASSFQESSGNTIYF.

The V call is TRBV11-1, the J call TRBJ2-2; 8 bases are a match to TRBD2. Germline lookup yields CDR1 SGHAT and CDR2 FQDESV (reference sequence). The trim removed 5 bases at V and 4 bases at J, leaving 6 bases unmatched. The CDR3 contains 15 residues. In DNA, the CDR3 is TGTGCCAGCAGCCCCCCCCGGGGGGGCACCGGGGAGCTGTTTTTT. As protein: CASSPPRGGTGELFF. The variable domain in full, with the rest retrieved from reference TRBV11-1 and TRBJ2-2, is EAEVAQSPRYKITEKSQAVAFWCDPISGHATLYWYRQILGQGPELLVQFQDESVVDDSQLPKDRFSAERLKGVDSTLKIQPAELGDSAMYLCASSPPRGGTGELFFGEGSRLTVL.

This chain links TRBV21-1 with TRBJ2-5. TRBV21-1 is marked as a pseudogene. This CDR3 comprises 15 residues. CDR3 DNA sequence: TGTGCCAGCAGCAATTTGGGCGAGGCCCAAGAGACCCAGTACTTC. Its translation: CASSNLGEAQETQYF.

The V call is TRBV3-1 (or the pseudogene TRBV3-2), the J call TRBJ1-3; unclear D gene. Germline loops: CDR1 LGHDT, CDR2 YNNKEL (reference sequence). Between the trimmed V and J ends, which lost 0 bases and 3 bases, there was a span of 6 bases. The CDR3 extends over 14 amino acids. This CDR3 is CASSQDNGGNTIYF. Here the CDR3 DNA reads TGTGCCAGCAGCCAAGATAACGGTGGAAACACCATATATTTT.

On this clone itself: Relative to the germline gene, one junction end is altered; a read error may explain this. In DNA form, the CDR3 reads TGTGCTAGCAGCTCGGGTAGCACAGATACGCAGTATTTT. It specifies CASSSGSTDTQYF. This rearrangement joins TRBV7-7 to TRBJ2-3, with D uncertain. The germline V gene encodes CDR1 SSHAT and CDR2 FNYEAQ (reference sequence). The CDR3 runs to 13 residues.

This clone has more than one count but fewer than ten. The CDR3 protein is CASSYGLADTIYF. The CDR3 bases are TGTGCCAGCAGTTATGGGCTCGCGGACACCATATATTTT. The chain carries TRBV6-2 or TRBV6-3 and TRBJ1-3; D unresolved. CDR1 and CDR2 from the germline V gene are MNHEY and SVGEGT. Trimming shortened V by 3 bases and J by 8 bases, and 11 bases separated the two germline ends. This CDR3 contains 13 residues.

The rearrangement links TRBV19 to TRBJ1-2; D not certain. Trimming took 3 bases from V and 0 from J, leaving 11 bases between them. This CDR3 spans 15 amino acids. Germline V CDR1 and CDR2: LNHDA, SQIVND (reference sequence). The CDR3 loop reads CASSIGGPSNYGYTF. In nucleotides, the CDR3 is TGTGCCAGTAGTATTGGAGGGCCTTCTAACTATGGCTACACCTTC. Full variable domain (missing parts from reference TRBV19 and TRBJ1-2): DGGITQSPKYLFRKEGQNVTLSCEQNLNHDAMYWYRQDPGQGLRLIYYSQIVNDFQKGDIAEGYSVSREKKESFPLTVTSAQKNPTAFYLCASSIGGPSNYGYTFGSGTRLTVV.

The chain has TRBV28 and TRBJ2-1, with a possible D match to TRBD2 (6 bases). Germline loops: CDR1 MDHEN, CDR2 SYDVKM. Trimming left V 3 bases short and J 4 bases short, with 10 bases between. This CDR3 has 14 amino acids. Here the CDR3 DNA reads TGTGCCAGCAGTTTGGGAGGATCTTACAATGAGCAGTTCTTC. It translates to CASSLGGSYNEQFF.

CDR3 nucleotide sequence: TGTGCCAGCAGCGCTTCCAGGAGGGTTGAGCAGTACTTC. Translating it yields CASSASRRVEQYF. V usage is TRBV3-1 (or the pseudogene TRBV3-2) and J usage is TRBJ2-7, with TRBD2 as a possible D gene (6 bases). Germline V gene lookup returns CDR1 LGHDT and CDR2 YNNKEL (reference sequence). Trimming left V 5 bases short and J 7 bases short, with 15 bases between. The CDR3 spans 13 residues.